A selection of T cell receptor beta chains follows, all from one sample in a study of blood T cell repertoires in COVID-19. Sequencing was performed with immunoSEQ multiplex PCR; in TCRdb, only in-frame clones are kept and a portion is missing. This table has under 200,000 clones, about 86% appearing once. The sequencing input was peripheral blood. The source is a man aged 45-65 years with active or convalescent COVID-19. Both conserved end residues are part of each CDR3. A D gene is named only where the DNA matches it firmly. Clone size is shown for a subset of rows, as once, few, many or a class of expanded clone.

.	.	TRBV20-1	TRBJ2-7	TGCAGTGCTATTGAGACAGGTTCCTCCTACGAGCAGTACTTC	CSAIETGSSYEQYF
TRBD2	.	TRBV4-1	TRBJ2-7	TGCGCCAGCAGCCAAGACCGCGGTAGCGGGAGGTCCTACGAGCAGTACTTC	CASSQDRGSGRSYEQYF
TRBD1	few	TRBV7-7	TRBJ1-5	TGTGCTAGCAGCGGGACAGAGCATCGCGTGATTCAGCCCCAGCATTTT	CASSGTEHRVIQPQHF
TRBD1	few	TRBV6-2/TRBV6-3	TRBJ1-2	TGTGCCAGCAGTCCCCGGAGGGACAGGGGAGTGTTAGGCTACACCTTC	CASSPRRDRGVLGYTF
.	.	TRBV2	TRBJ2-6	TGTGCCAGCAGTGAGGGGGCCCCCCTCAACGTCCTGACTTTC	CASSEGAPLNVLTF
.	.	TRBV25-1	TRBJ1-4	TGTGCCAGCAGTGAACCCGGGCGGGGAAAACTGTTTTTT	CASSEPGRGKLFF
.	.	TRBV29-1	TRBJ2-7	TGCAGCGTTGACGACAGTTACGAGCAGTACTTC	CSVDDSYEQYF
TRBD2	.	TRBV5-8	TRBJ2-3	TGTGCCAGCAGCCCGGTCAAGCGGGGGGCCTCGGTGGGCACAGATACGCAGTATTTT	CASSPVKRGASVGTDTQYF
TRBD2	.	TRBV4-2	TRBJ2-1	TGTGCCAGCAGCCAAGTTTCGCGGGGGAAAGGATTCTCTGAGCAGTTCTTC	CASSQVSRGKGFSEQFF
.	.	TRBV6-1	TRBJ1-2	TGTGCCAGCAGTGAAGCGCTTCAGGGATTCTATGGCTACACCTTC	CASSEALQGFYGYTF
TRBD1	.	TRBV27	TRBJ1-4	TGTGCCAGCAGCCGAAAACCCCCGGCGGGACAGGGGAATGAAAAACTGTTTTTT	CASSRKPPAGQGNEKLFF
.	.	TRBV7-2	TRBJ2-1	TGTGCCAGCAGAGGGGGAAATGAGCAGTTCTTC	CASRGGNEQFF
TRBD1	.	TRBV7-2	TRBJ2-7	TGTGCCAGCAGCTACGCCTGGTCGACAGGGTACCACGAGCAGTACTTC	CASSYAWSTGYHEQYF
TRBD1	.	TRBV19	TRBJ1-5	TGTGCCAGTAGCCGAACAAATTACAGGGGATATAGCAATCAGCCCCAGCATTTT	CASSRTNYRGYSNQPQHF
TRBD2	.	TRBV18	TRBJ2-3	TGTGCCAGCTCATCCCAGACTAGCGGGAGCAGAGATACGCAGTATTTT	CASSSQTSGSRDTQYF
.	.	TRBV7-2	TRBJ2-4	TGTGCCAGCAGCTCCTTGCAAGGAGTGGAAAACATTCAGTACTTC	CASSSLQGVENIQYF
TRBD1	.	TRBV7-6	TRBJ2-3	TGTGCCAGCAGCTCGGACAGGGTCGCAGATACGCAGTATTTT	CASSSDRVADTQYF
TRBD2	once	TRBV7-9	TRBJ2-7	TGTGCCAGCATCCCGGGGGGTGGATACGAGCAGTACTTC	CASIPGGGYEQYF
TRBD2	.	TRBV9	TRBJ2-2	TGTGCCAGCAGCTTCGGGACTAGCGGGATGACCGGGGAGCTGTTTTTT	CASSFGTSGMTGELFF
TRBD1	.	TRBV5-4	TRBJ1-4	TGTGCCAGCAGCCCTGGGACAGGGTATGAAAAACTGTTTTTT	CASSPGTGYEKLFF
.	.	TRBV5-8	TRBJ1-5	TGTGCCAGCAGCTTGGACAGGGGCAATCAGCCCCAGCATTTT	CASSLDRGNQPQHF
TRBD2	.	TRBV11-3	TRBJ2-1	TGTGCCAGCAGCTTAGTCCTAGCGGGAGAGGGGAATGAGCAGTTCTTC	CASSLVLAGEGNEQFF
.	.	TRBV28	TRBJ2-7	TGTGCCAGCAGGCGGGCCTACGAGCAGTACTTC	CASRRAYEQYF
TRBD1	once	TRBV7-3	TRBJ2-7	TGTGCCAGCAGTTCTGGGACAGGCGAGCAGTACTTC	CASSSGTGEQYF
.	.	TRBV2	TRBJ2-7	TGTGCCAGCTTCGGGGGTCTTTCAATCTACGAGCAGTACTTC	CASFGGLSIYEQYF
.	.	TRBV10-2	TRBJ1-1	TGCGCCAGCATCGGGGGGGGGTCGGCTGAAGCTTTCTTT	CASIGGGSAEAFF
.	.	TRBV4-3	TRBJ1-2	TGCGCCAGCACTAATAAGGACAATGATAACTATGGCTACACCTTC	CASTNKDNDNYGYTF
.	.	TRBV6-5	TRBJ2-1	TGTGCCAGCAGTTACTACTCGGGAGTATCCTACAATGAGCAGTTCTTC	CASSYYSGVSYNEQFF
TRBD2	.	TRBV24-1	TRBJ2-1	TGTGCCACCTCCGTAGCCGGGACTAGCGGGAGGACCTCCTACAATGAGCAGTTCTTC	CATSVAGTSGRTSYNEQFF
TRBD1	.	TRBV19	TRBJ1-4	TGTGCCAGTAGTACTTCAATGACAGGGTGGGGTGCAACTAATGAAAAACTGTTTTTT	CASSTSMTGWGATNEKLFF
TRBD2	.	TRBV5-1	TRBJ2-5	TGCGCCAGCAGCTTGAGTTTTGTCGCGAGCGGGGAGCCGGTAGCCCAGTACTTC	CASSLSFVASGEPVAQYF
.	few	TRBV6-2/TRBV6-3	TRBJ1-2	TGTGCCAGCAGTTACTCGAATCCCAGGGCGGGCTACACCTTC	CASSYSNPRAGYTF
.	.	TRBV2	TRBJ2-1	TGTGCCAGCAGACGAAATAGCGACTACAATGAGCAGTTCTTC	CASRRNSDYNEQFF
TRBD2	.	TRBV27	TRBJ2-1	TGTGCCAGCAGTTATTTGTTAAGCGGGAGGTTAAATGAGCAGTTCTTC	CASSYLLSGRLNEQFF
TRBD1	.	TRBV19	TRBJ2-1	TGTGCCAGTAGTATTTTCCCGGGACAGGGCTACAATGAGCAGTTCTTC	CASSIFPGQGYNEQFF
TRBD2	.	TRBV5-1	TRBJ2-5	TGCGCCAGCAGGGTTAGCGGGGGCTTAGAGACCCAGTACTTC	CASRVSGGLETQYF
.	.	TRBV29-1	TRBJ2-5	TGCAGCGTTATTGAGTCCGGGGAGACCCAGTACTTC	CSVIESGETQYF
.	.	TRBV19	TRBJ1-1	TGTGCCAGTAGTCGGCAGGGTGTAATGGCTGAAGCTTTCTTT	CASSRQGVMAEAFF